Following are 18 T cell receptor beta chains from one sample sequenced in a study of cytomegalovirus exposure and HLA in healthy donors. Method: immunoSEQ multiplex PCR; TCRdb's copy keeps in-frame clones and lacks some. The table includes some 250,000 clones, about 90% detected once. The sequenced sample consisted of PBMCs. The source is a woman between 18 and 29 years old in good health and CMV-seronegative.

This sequence joins TRBV4-3 and TRBJ1-6; a weak D match, TRBD1 (5 bases). With 1 base removed from V and 7 bases from J, the gap between germline ends came to 11 bases. The CDR3 runs to 15 residues. Germline loops: CDR1 LGHNA, CDR2 YSLEER. The DNA for the CDR3 is TGCGCCAGCAGCCAAGTATTACAGGACAATTCACCCCTCCACTTT. Translating gives CASSQVLQDNSPLHF.

The chain has TRBV27 and TRBJ1-5; D unresolved. The V gene's germline CDR1 is MNHEY and CDR2 SMNVEV (reference sequence). Trimming left V 3 bases short and J 0 bases short, with 9 bases between. The CDR3 consists of 15 residues. CDR3 region: CASSLSGYSNQPQHF. The CDR3 nucleotides read TGTGCCAGCAGTTTGTCAGGTTATAGCAATCAGCCCCAGCATTTT.

A single count supports this clone. The V gene is TRBV11-2, the J gene TRBJ2-3; TRBD2 aligns across 10 bases. The CDR3 is 16 amino acids. V dropped 1 base and J dropped 2; count of bases not matched to a gene: 3. Per the germline V gene, CDR1 is SGHAT and CDR2 is FQNNGV. The CDR3: CASSLGTSGITDTQYF. CDR3 nucleotide sequence: TGTGCCAGCAGCTTAGGGACTAGCGGTATCACAGATACGCAGTATTTT. Complete variable domain (other parts from reference TRBV11-2 and TRBJ2-3): EAGVAQSPRYKIIEKRQSVAFWCNPISGHATLYWYQQILGQGPKLLIQFQNNGVVDDSQLPKDRFSAERLKGVDSTLKIQPAKLEDSAVYLCASSLGTSGITDTQYFGPGTRLTVL.

This chain joins TRBV19 and TRBJ2-7; a weak D match, TRBD2 (5 bases). The CDR3 extends over 14 amino acids. Germline lookup yields CDR1 LNHDA and CDR2 SQIVND (reference sequence). The germline V and J ends were trimmed by 3 bases and 5 bases, with 14 bases remaining between them. The CDR3, as DNA: TGTGCCAGTAGTATGGTAAGAGGGTCCCACGAGCAGTACTTC. This codes for CASSMVRGSHEQYF.

V usage is TRBV10-3 and J usage is TRBJ2-4, with unresolved D. Trimming took off 0 bases at V and 0 bases at J, with 12 bases between the two ends. CDR3 size: 17 residues. CDR1 and CDR2 (germline): ENHRY, SYGVKD. This CDR3 reads CAISESMSILAKNIQYF. CDR3 in DNA: TGTGCCATCAGTGAGTCGATGTCTATTCTAGCCAAAAACATTCAGTACTTC.

The V call is TRBV29-1, the J call TRBJ2-1, with TRBD1 identical over 10 bases. The V gene's germline CDR1 is SQVTM and CDR2 ANQGSEA. Losses at the gene ends were 8 bases for V and 7 bases for J; bases not matched to a gene: 8. The CDR3 spans 13 residues. CDR3 sequence reads: CSSTGGIGNEQFF. For the CDR3, the DNA is TGCAGCTCGACAGGGGGCATCGGGAATGAGCAGTTCTTC.

The J gene is TRBJ1-2, the V gene TRBV5-1; TRBD1 matches 8 bases. CDR1 and CDR2 (germline): SGHRS, YFSETQ. After removal of 1 base from V and 0 bases from J, the junction contained 5 bases not matched to a gene. The CDR3 consists of 16 residues. This CDR3 reads CASSLQPGQANYGYTF. DNA of the CDR3: TGCGCCAGCAGCTTGCAACCGGGACAGGCTAACTATGGCTACACCTTC.

The V and J genes are TRBV7-6 and TRBJ2-1; possible D gene TRBD1, 6 bases. Germline V gene data show CDR1 as SGHVS and CDR2 as FNYEAQ. The CDR3 runs to 18 residues. With 4 bases removed from V and 1 base from J, the gap between germline ends came to 20 bases. The CDR3 reads CASSSSTGTHSSYNEQFF. In DNA, the CDR3 is TGTGCCAGCAGCTCCTCCACCGGGACACATTCTTCCTACAATGAGCAGTTCTTC.

J is TRBJ2-1 and V is TRBV4-3; D gene uncertain. The germline V gene encodes CDR1 LGHNA and CDR2 YSLEER. V was shortened by 4 bases and J by 3 bases, with 13 bases between the two germline ends. The CDR3 covers 15 residues. For the CDR3, the DNA is TGCGCCAGCAGCCTCAGCGTTGCCCTCTACAATGAGCAGTTCTTC. Translation gives CASSLSVALYNEQFF.

The V call is TRBV2, the J call TRBJ2-6; D remains ambiguous. V shed 9 bases and J shed 0 bases, with 6 bases lying between them. Germline lookup yields CDR1 SNHLY and CDR2 FYNNEI. The CDR3 is 13 amino acids. The CDR3 here is CARARSGANVLTF. For the CDR3, the DNA is TGTGCCAGGGCCCGCTCTGGGGCCAACGTCCTGACTTTC. Full variable domain (outside the CDR3, taken from reference TRBV2 and TRBJ2-6): EPEVTQTPSHQVTQMGQEVILRCVPISNHLYFYWYRQILGQKVEFLVSFYNNEISEKSEIFDDQFSVERPDGSNFTLKIRSTKLEDSAMYFCARARSGANVLTFGAGSRLTVL.

The chain uses TRBV6-5 and TRBJ2-7; perhaps TRBD2 as D (6 bases). Germline loops: CDR1 MNHEY, CDR2 SVGAGI. Trimming took off 2 bases at V and 2 bases at J, with 7 bases between the two ends. The CDR3 length is 13 residues. The CDR3 reads CASSYAGPYEQYF. In DNA form, the CDR3 reads TGTGCCAGCAGTTACGCGGGACCCTACGAGCAGTACTTC.

The chain has TRBV9 and TRBJ2-5; 13 bases are a match to TRBD2. The CDR3 runs 17 residues. Trimming removed 4 bases from V and 0 bases from J; junction bases left unmatched: 6. Germline CDR1 reads SGDLS; CDR2 reads YYNGEE. This CDR3 is CASSLGLAGDYQETQYF. CDR3 sequence (DNA): TGTGCCAGCAGCTTAGGACTAGCGGGGGACTACCAAGAGACCCAGTACTTC.

V gene TRBV7-9 combines with J gene TRBJ2-3; D is uncertain. Germline CDR1 SEHNR, CDR2 FQNEAQ (reference sequence). This CDR3 is 13 amino acids long. Between the trimmed V and J ends, which lost 4 bases and 3 bases, there was a span of 8 bases. In DNA form, the CDR3 reads TGTGCCAGCAGCTACATACAGACAGATACGCAGTATTTT. This encodes CASSYIQTDTQYF.

The V call is TRBV7-9, the J call TRBJ2-7; no reliable D call. CDR1 is SEHNR and CDR2 is FQNEAQ in the germline V gene (reference sequence). Trimming cost V 0 bases and J 5 bases, with 5 bases left between them. This CDR3 spans 12 amino acids. In DNA form, the CDR3 reads TGTGCCAGCAGCTTAGCGCGTGACGAGCAGTACTTC. Amino acids: CASSLARDEQYF.

The gene calls are TRBV27 and TRBJ2-3; possible D gene TRBD2, 5 bases. Between the trimmed V and J ends, which lost 0 bases and 3 bases, there was a span of 7 bases. Germline V gene data show CDR1 as MNHEY and CDR2 as SMNVEV (reference sequence). CDR3 size: 14 residues. The CDR3 protein is CASSLSLATDTQYF. The DNA of the CDR3 is TGTGCCAGCAGTTTATCTCTAGCTACAGATACGCAGTATTTT.

The chain employs TRBV30 and TRBJ2-1, with TRBD1 matching 9 bases. The CDR3 contains 13 residues. V shed 7 bases and J 4 bases; nucleotides not matched to a gene: 5. CDR1 and CDR2 (germline): GTSNPN, SVGIG (reference sequence). The DNA of the CDR3 is TGTGCCTCCTGGGACAGGGAGTACAATGAGCAGTTCTTC. Its protein is CASWDREYNEQFF. The full variable domain, with the rest looked up from reference TRBV30 and TRBJ2-1, is SQTIHQWPATLVQPVGSPLSLECTVEGTSNPNLYWYRQAAGRGLQLLFYSVGIGQISSEVPQNLSASRPQDRQFILSSKKLLLSDSGFYLCASWDREYNEQFFGPGTRLTVL.

The chain employs TRBV4-1 and TRBJ1-6; 7 nucleotides agree with TRBD1. Germline CDR1 is MGHRA and CDR2 is YSYEKL. The CDR3 length is 15 residues. V gave up 5 bases and J gave up 9 bases; unmatched junction bases: 10. The CDR3 nucleotides are TGCGCCAGCAGCACCGACCCAGGGGGTAGTTCACCCCTCCACTTT. It specifies CASSTDPGGSSPLHF.

The rearrangement links TRBV10-3 to TRBJ1-4; 7 bases match TRBD1. Germline V gene lookup returns CDR1 ENHRY and CDR2 SYGVKD. The CDR3 covers 15 residues. V dropped 5 bases and J dropped 7; count of bases not matched to a gene: 10. The CDR3 loop reads CAISPGQGVGEKLFF. The CDR3 DNA sequence: TGTGCCATCAGTCCGGGGCAGGGGGTCGGTGAAAAACTGTTTTTT.